This T cell receptor beta chain was documented in a study of CD8 T cells in ankylosing spondylitis. This clonotype has more than one count but fewer than ten. The antigen remains unidentified. Quantitative 5'-RACE with molecular barcodes produced the TCR beta libraries. Each CDR3 protein is one row after TCRdb ran MiXCR on the 5' RACE reads. The profile covers around 480,000 distinct CDR3 sequences, with more than 15% appearing a single time and over 1% taken by the ten largest. Study results and caveats: A motif in TCR beta, a set of several highly homologous variants, appeared characteristic of ankylosing spondylitis blood.

This TCR was recovered from a male donor with ankylosing spondylitis. What was sequenced was blood, either unsorted or a sorted T cell fraction (not recorded which).

The CDR3 DNA is TGTGCCAGCCGGCGGGAGTACACCGGGGAGCTGTTTTTT. Protein product: CASRREYTGELFF. The chain has TRBV12-3 or TRBV12-4 and TRBJ2-2, with 7 nucleotides matching TRBD2. Trimming removed 8 bases from V and 3 bases from J; junction bases left unmatched: 3. The CDR3 contains 13 residues.